These T cell receptor beta chains were read from a single sample in a study of neurological immune-mediated disorders. TCRdb reprocessed the 5' RACE reads with MiXCR, giving one entry per CDR3 protein. The table lists roughly 41,000 distinct CDR3 sequences, approximately 10% of them singletons. Material: PBMCs. The receptor source for this set is a man aged 60 to 75 with HTLV-1-associated myelopathy (HAM/TSP). Both conserved end residues are part of each CDR3. D genes are given only for firm matches. Not all rows give a size; the values are once, few, many and, for expanded clones, a class.

18	many	.	TRBV28	TRBJ2-5	TGTGCCAGCAGTTTACTACAGGGGGCGATGCGGGGGGTGGAGACCCAGTACTTC	CASSLLQGAMRGVETQYF
14	.	.	TRBV20-1	TRBJ2-3	TGCAGTGTCGTAGCGAGAGCTCCAACAGATATGCAGTATTTT	CSVVARAPTDMQYF
13	few	.	TRBV6-2/TRBV6-3	TRBJ2-3	TGTGCCAGCAGTTTTCCTCGAGCGGATACGCAGTATTTT	CASSFPRADTQYF
14	many	.	TRBV10-3	TRBJ1-2	TGTGCCATCAGGGACAGACTAGCTAACTATGGCTACACCTTC	CAIRDRLANYGYTF
14	.	.	TRBV7-2	TRBJ2-3	TGTACTAGCAGTTTAACCTTTCGGACAGATACGCAGTATTTT	CTSSLTFRTDTQYF
15	many	.	TRBV20-1	TRBJ1-3	TGCAGTGCTAGGGCAAAGGGAAGGGCTGGAAACACCATATATTTT	CSARAKGRAGNTIYF
17	many	TRBD2	TRBV7-2	TRBJ2-1	TGTGCCAGCAGCTTCCTGCCTAGCGGGACGGCGCGCAATGAGCAGTTCTTC	CASSFLPSGTARNEQFF
15	many	.	TRBV5-8	TRBJ1-4	TGTGCCAGCAGCACCTATCGGAGGTTTAATGAAAAACTGTTTTTT	CASSTYRRFNEKLFF
16	many	.	TRBV24-1	TRBJ2-7	TGTGCCACCAGTGATCTGGTGGGGGGATTAAAGAACGAGCAGTACTTC	CATSDLVGGLKNEQYF
16	many	TRBD2	TRBV7-9	TRBJ2-1	TGTGCCAGCAGCTTTCCGACTAGCGCAACGACCCATGAGCAGTTCTTC	CASSFPTSATTHEQFF
13	many	.	TRBV9	TRBJ2-5	TGTGCCAGCAGCGCGATTGGTAGCCAGACCCAGTACTTC	CASSAIGSQTQYF
16	medium-sized	TRBD1	TRBV4-3	TRBJ1-2	TGCGCCAGCAGCCAAGATGGGACAGCTTTGAACTATGGCTACACCTTC	CASSQDGTALNYGYTF
13	many	.	TRBV5-1	TRBJ2-5	TGCGCCAGCAGTGCGGTCCCAACGGAGACCCAGTACTTC	CASSAVPTETQYF
15	.	TRBD1	TRBV29-1	TRBJ2-3	TGCAGCGGAACCGGGACAGGGACGGGCACAGATACGCAGTATTTT	CSGTGTGTGTDTQYF
13	many	TRBD1	TRBV10-3	TRBJ1-5	TGTGCCATACAGGGGGACGCCAATCAGCCCCAGCATTTT	CAIQGDANQPQHF
11	many	.	TRBV20-1	TRBJ2-4	TGCAGTGCTAATTGGCGGAACATTCAGTACTTC	CSANWRNIQYF
16	many	TRBD1	TRBV6-5	TRBJ1-5	TGTGCCAGCAGTCGGACAGGGGGCTGGAGCAATCAGCCCCAGCATTTT	CASSRTGGWSNQPQHF
14	many	TRBD2	TRBV20-1	TRBJ2-5	TGCAGTGCTCCCGAGACTAGCGGCACGTGGACCCAGTACTTC	CSAPETSGTWTQYF
13	many	.	TRBV20-1	TRBJ2-7	TGCAGTGCTCGCGCCGGCCCCGACTACGAGCAGTACTTC	CSARAGPDYEQYF
14	many	.	TRBV3-1	TRBJ1-1	TGTGCCAGCAGTACTATACAGGGGAACACTGAAGCTTTCTTT	CASSTIQGNTEAFF
16	many	.	TRBV7-8	TRBJ2-2	TGTGCCAGCAGCTTCAGAAGGGAAGAGCTGGGCGGGGAGCTGTTTTTT	CASSFRREELGGELFF
18	medium-sized	.	TRBV5-1	TRBJ2-1	TGCGCCAGCAGCTTGGTACCAAAGGGTGGTCTTTCCTACAATGAGCAGTTCTTC	CASSLVPKGGLSYNEQFF
14	many	TRBD2	TRBV12-3/TRBV12-4	TRBJ2-7	TGTGCCAGCAGTCCGCCGGGACTAGCGCGAGCCCAGCACTTC	CASSPPGLARAQHF
14	many	TRBD2	TRBV5-6	TRBJ2-7	TGTGCCAGCAGCCTAGCGGACGCTTCCTACGAGCAGTACTTC	CASSLADASYEQYF
16	many	TRBD2	TRBV12-3/TRBV12-4	TRBJ2-1	TGTGCCAGCAGCCGATCGACTAGCGGGGTCTACAATGAGCAGTTCTTC	CASSRSTSGVYNEQFF
15	many	TRBD1	TRBV9	TRBJ2-3	TGTGCCAGCAGCGTGAGGACAGGGGGCACAGATACGCAGTATTTT	CASSVRTGGTDTQYF
19	.	TRBD2	TRBV3-1	TRBJ2-1	TGTGCCAGCAGCCAAGACCGGAAGCGGGAGGGCCTTAGGTACAATGAGCAGTTCTTC	CASSQDRKREGLRYNEQFF
18	many	TRBD1	TRBV5-1	TRBJ2-7	TGCGCCAGCAGCTTGGCCCCGGGACAGGGGGGGTTTATCTACGAGCAGTACTTC	CASSLAPGQGGFIYEQYF
12	.	.	TRBV12-3/TRBV12-4	TRBJ2-7	TGTGCCAGCAGGATCGGGGGCTACGAGGAATACTTC	CASRIGGYEEYF